Listed below are T cell receptor beta chains from one sample, sequenced in a study of cytomegalovirus exposure and HLA in healthy donors. Repertoires were generated with immunoSEQ multiplex PCR, while TCRdb's copy carries only in-frame clones and drops some. The table shows 100,000 to 150,000 clones, with about 80% occurring only once. Sequenced input: PBMCs. These receptors came from a man aged 25-45 years in good health and CMV-seronegative. CDR3s include the opening cysteine and the closing phenylalanine or tryptophan. Fields, in order: V gene, J gene, D gene, clone size, CDR3 protein, CDR3 DNA. The D gene is left open where the match is weak. Clone size is shown for a subset of rows, as once, few, many or a class of expanded clone.

TRBV28	TRBJ2-7	TRBD1	NA	CASSSTGTGVIQQYF	TGTGCCAGCAGTTCTACCGGGACAGGGGTGATACAGCAGTACTTC
TRBV29-1	TRBJ2-7	TRBD2	NA	CSVEAGGSDEQYF	TGCAGCGTTGAAGCGGGAGGATCCGACGAGCAGTACTTC
TRBV5-1	TRBJ2-7	TRBD2	NA	CASSGGLAEQYF	TGCGCCAGCAGCGGTGGACTAGCCGAGCAGTACTTC
TRBV10-3	TRBJ1-1	TRBD1	NA	CAISESTGDLGTEAFF	TGTGCCATCAGTGAGTCGACAGGGGACTTAGGGACTGAAGCTTTCTTT
TRBV18	TRBJ1-2	TRBD1	NA	CASSRDRGTDGYTF	TGTGCCAGCTCACGGGACAGGGGGACGGATGGCTACACCTTC
TRBV30	TRBJ1-6	NA	NA	CAWSVNRAGSPLHF	TGTGCCTGGAGTGTAAACAGGGCCGGTTCACCCCTCCACTTT
TRBV2	TRBJ1-2	NA	once	CASIVGGAGGGYTF	TGTGCCAGCATAGTGGGGGGGGCAGGAGGTGGCTACACCTTC
TRBV28	TRBJ2-7	TRBD1	NA	CASSLSPLQGASYEQYF	TGTGCCAGCAGTTTATCCCCCCTACAGGGGGCGTCCTACGAGCAGTACTTC
TRBV4-1	TRBJ2-2	NA	NA	CASSPEGSNTGELFF	TGCGCCAGCAGCCCGGAGGGTTCGAACACCGGGGAGCTGTTTTTT
TRBV9	TRBJ1-5	NA	few	CASSVAGRSNQPQHF	TGTGCCAGCAGCGTTGCAGGTCGTAGCAATCAGCCCCAGCATTTT
TRBV19	TRBJ2-3	TRBD1	NA	CASSYSQPGGGSADTQYF	TGTGCCAGTAGCTATTCACAACCAGGGGGTGGGTCAGCAGATACGCAGTATTTT
TRBV9	TRBJ1-5	NA	NA	CASSPRGNGQPQHF	TGTGCCAGCAGTCCTCGGGGGAACGGTCAGCCCCAGCATTTT
TRBV7-9	TRBJ1-6	NA	NA	CASSLDSNNSPLHF	TGTGCCAGCAGCTTAGACTCGAATAATTCACCCCTCCACTTT
TRBV9	TRBJ2-3	NA	NA	CASSVEGGWGYTDTQYF	TGTGCCAGCAGCGTAGAAGGCGGGTGGGGATACACAGATACGCAGTATTTT
TRBV5-6	TRBJ2-7	TRBD1	NA	CASSPKSRDRYEQYF	TGTGCCAGCAGCCCCAAGTCCCGGGACAGGTACGAGCAGTACTTC
TRBV6-5	TRBJ1-2	NA	few	CASSFLGGDYGYTF	TGTGCCAGCAGCTTCCTTGGGGGGGACTATGGCTACACCTTC
TRBV11-3	TRBJ2-1	TRBD2	NA	CASSLSAGGINEQFF	TGTGCCAGCAGCTTATCAGCGGGAGGTATAAATGAGCAGTTCTTC
TRBV5-1	TRBJ2-1	TRBD1	NA	CASSSGQGSYNEQFF	TGCGCCAGCAGCTCGGGACAGGGGTCCTACAATGAGCAGTTCTTC
TRBV4-1	TRBJ1-1	NA	NA	CASSQGPKNTEAFF	TGCGCCAGCAGCCAAGGTCCCAAGAACACTGAAGCTTTCTTT
TRBV7-3	TRBJ2-1	NA	NA	CASSLNPLGEIYNEQFF	TGTGCCAGCAGCTTAAATCCCCTCGGGGAAATTTACAATGAGCAGTTCTTC
TRBV29-1	TRBJ2-4	NA	NA	CSVVGGNIQYF	TGCAGCGTTGTCGGAGGAAACATTCAGTACTTC
TRBV7-2	TRBJ1-5	NA	NA	CASSLAGQVGNQPQHF	TGTGCCAGCAGCTTGGCGGGGCAGGTGGGCAATCAGCCCCAGCATTTT
TRBV4-3	TRBJ2-3	NA	NA	CASSPSRDSPFTDTQYF	TGCGCCAGCAGCCCCTCGCGGGACTCCCCTTTTACGGATACGCAGTATTTT
TRBV14	TRBJ2-2	NA	NA	CASSQDIAEPNTGELFF	TGTGCCAGCAGCCAAGATATAGCGGAGCCGAACACCGGGGAGCTGTTTTTT
TRBV7-8	TRBJ1-2	TRBD1	NA	CASSALDRSYGYTF	TGTGCCAGCAGCGCCTTGGACAGGTCCTATGGCTACACCTTC
TRBV10-3	TRBJ1-2	NA	once	CAITGDSLYYGYTF	TGTGCCATCACCGGCGACAGTCTCTACTATGGCTACACCTTC
TRBV29-1	TRBJ2-5	NA	NA	CSVVLWGVKETQYF	TGCAGCGTTGTCCTATGGGGGGTGAAGGAGACCCAGTACTTC
TRBV30	TRBJ2-1	TRBD2	NA	CAWSGASSGRNEQFF	TGTGCCTGGAGTGGGGCCTCTAGCGGGAGGAATGAGCAGTTCTTC
TRBV5-1	TRBJ2-5	NA	once	CASSLGGQETQYF	TGCGCCAGCAGCTTGGGAGGCCAAGAGACCCAGTACTTC
TRBV5-1	TRBJ1-1	TRBD1	once	CASSFLTGNGNTEAFF	TGCGCCAGCAGCTTCCTGACAGGGAATGGGAACACTGAAGCTTTCTTT
TRBV7-2	TRBJ2-2	TRBD1	few	CATTGQGSTGELFF	TGTGCCACTACTGGACAGGGGAGCACCGGGGAGCTGTTTTTT
TRBV2	TRBJ2-4	NA	NA	CASTLAQDSNIQYF	TGTGCCAGCACCCTGGCGCAGGATTCAAACATTCAGTACTTC
TRBV28	TRBJ1-4	NA	NA	CASSFVRDEKLFF	TGTGCCAGCAGTTTCGTCCGAGATGAAAAACTGTTTTTT
TRBV29-1	TRBJ1-2	TRBD1	NA	CSVGYRGRPANYGYTF	TGCAGCGTTGGTTACAGGGGCAGACCTGCTAACTATGGCTACACCTTC
TRBV6-5	TRBJ1-6	NA	NA	CASSYYFGNSNSPLHF	TGTGCCAGCAGTTACTATTTTGGCAATTCTAATTCACCCCTCCACTTT
TRBV5-6	TRBJ1-2	NA	NA	CASSLLGRIVGYTF	TGTGCCAGCAGCTTGTTAGGCAGGATAGTAGGCTACACCTTC
TRBV30	TRBJ2-7	TRBD1	NA	CAWNPGQGSDEQYF	TGTGCCTGGAATCCGGGACAGGGGTCGGACGAGCAGTACTTC
TRBV5-4	TRBJ1-6	NA	NA	CASRAGGSYNSPLHF	TGTGCCAGCAGAGCGGGGGGCTCCTATAATTCACCCCTCCACTTT
TRBV19	TRBJ2-7	NA	NA	CASSMQVSYEQYF	TGTGCCAGTAGTATGCAGGTTTCCTACGAGCAGTACTTC
TRBV7-7	TRBJ2-7	NA	NA	CASSEELGSEQYF	TGTGCCAGCAGCGAAGAGTTGGGGAGCGAGCAGTACTTC
TRBV7-2	TRBJ1-4	TRBD1	NA	CASSPDRGNEKLFF	TGTGCCAGCAGCCCGGACAGGGGGAATGAAAAACTGTTTTTT
TRBV5-4	TRBJ1-4	NA	NA	CASSLASPAAEKLFF	TGTGCCAGCAGCTTGGCCTCTCCTGCGGCGGAAAAACTGTTTTTT
TRBV28	TRBJ1-3	TRBD1	NA	CASGTGGPGNTIYF	TGTGCCTCCGGGACAGGGGGCCCCGGGAACACCATATATTTT
TRBV2	TRBJ2-7	TRBD1	NA	CASSARAGGSYEQYF	TGTGCCAGCAGTGCCCGGGCAGGGGGCAGCTACGAGCAGTACTTC
TRBV5-4	TRBJ2-1	NA	NA	CATLAYNEQFF	TGTGCCACCCTAGCTTACAATGAGCAGTTCTTC
TRBV7-9	TRBJ1-1	NA	NA	CAGSDGLGRGNTEAFF	TGTGCCGGCAGCGACGGGTTGGGAAGGGGGAACACTGAAGCTTTCTTT
TRBV12-5	TRBJ2-1	NA	NA	CASGLGLTNEQFF	TGTGCTAGTGGTTTGGGACTAACCAATGAGCAGTTCTTC
TRBV2	TRBJ1-1	TRBD1	few	CASRETGTVNTEAFF	TGTGCCAGCAGAGAAACCGGGACAGTGAACACTGAAGCTTTCTTT
TRBV29-1	TRBJ1-1	NA	NA	CSVERQTNTEAFF	TGCAGCGTTGAACGGCAGACAAACACTGAAGCTTTCTTT
TRBV28	TRBJ1-2	NA	NA	CASSLSGYGYTF	TGTGCCAGCAGTTTATCCGGGTATGGCTACACCTTC